This is a list of T cell receptor beta chains from one sample in a study of blood T cell repertoires in COVID-19. The assay was immunoSEQ multiplex PCR, and TCRdb's table has in-frame clones only and misses some. The repertoire has roughly 230,000 clones, approximately 88% of them found once; the top ten carry 27%. Sequenced sample: peripheral blood. The origin of the receptors is a middle-aged man with acute or convalescent COVID-19. CDR3s include the opening cysteine and the closing phenylalanine or tryptophan. D genes are given only for firm matches. The size field is filled for only some rows; it gives once, few, many or a size class.

DNA	CDR3	V	J	D	size
TGTGCCAGCAGTTACTCAGGCCAGGGGCGAAATGGCTACACCTTC	CASSYSGQGRNGYTF	TRBV6-5	TRBJ1-2	-	-
TGCGCCAGCAGCTTGGCCGAGGGGGCTGACTGGGAAAAACTGTTTTTT	CASSLAEGADWEKLFF	TRBV5-1	TRBJ1-4	TRBD1	many
TGTGCCACCAGCAGAGATTCGTGGTTCGGAGCTTTCTTT	CATSRDSWFGAFF	TRBV15	TRBJ1-1	-	-
TGTGCCAGCAGCCAAGATAGTGTAGCGGGAGCAAATGAGCAGTTCTTC	CASSQDSVAGANEQFF	TRBV4-2	TRBJ2-1	TRBD2	-
TGTGCCAGCAGTCTAACCTACGAGCAGTACTTC	CASSLTYEQYF	TRBV28	TRBJ2-7	-	-
TGCGCCAGCAGCTCGACAGGGTCGGGGTACGAGCAGTACTTC	CASSSTGSGYEQYF	TRBV5-1	TRBJ2-7	TRBD1	-
TGCGCCAGCAGCTCGGGACTAGCGGGAGGGAGCTCCTACAATGAGCAGTTCTTC	CASSSGLAGGSSYNEQFF	TRBV5-1	TRBJ2-1	TRBD2	-
TGTGCCAGCTCACCGCAGGGCTCACAGGTTATGCGTGGCTACACCTTC	CASSPQGSQVMRGYTF	TRBV18	TRBJ1-2	-	-
TGTGCCAGCAGCCAAGAGTACAGGGATTATGGCTACACCTTC	CASSQEYRDYGYTF	TRBV3-1/TRBV3-2	TRBJ1-2	-	-
TGTGCCAGCAGCTTTGGGGGGAACCCTACTGAAGCTTTCTTT	CASSFGGNPTEAFF	TRBV11-2	TRBJ1-1	-	-
TGTGCCAGCAGCTTGGACGGGAATGGCTACACCTTC	CASSLDGNGYTF	TRBV5-4	TRBJ1-2	-	-
TGTGCCAGTAGTCCCGGGACAGGCCGCACCGGGGAGCTGTTTTTT	CASSPGTGRTGELFF	TRBV19	TRBJ2-2	TRBD1	-
TGTGCCAGCGGGACAGGGGCAACAATGAATCTATTCTTC	CASGTGATMNLFF	TRBV7-9	TRBJ2-1	TRBD1	-
TGTGCCAGCAGCTTGAGGGGGCAGCACACTGAAGCTTTCTTT	CASSLRGQHTEAFF	TRBV7-9	TRBJ1-1	TRBD1	once
TGCAGCGTTATACAAGGGACTAGCGGGAGGGCAGATACGCAGTATTTT	CSVIQGTSGRADTQYF	TRBV29-1	TRBJ2-3	TRBD2	once
TGTGCCAGCAGCCAAGATTGGGCTAGCGGGAGGCAAGAGACCCAGTACTTC	CASSQDWASGRQETQYF	TRBV14	TRBJ2-5	TRBD2	-
TGTGCCAGCTCACCTCAGCCGACTAATCAGCCCCAGCATTTT	CASSPQPTNQPQHF	TRBV18	TRBJ1-5	-	-
TGCGCCAGCAGCCAGGGTTTCGTCGCTCAGGGATCTGGCTACACCTTC	CASSQGFVAQGSGYTF	TRBV5-1	TRBJ1-2	-	-
TGTGCCACCGGGGTGGGAATCGGGGAGCTGTTTTTT	CATGVGIGELFF	TRBV6-5	TRBJ2-2	-	-
TGCGCCAGCGGAGAGGTCGGAACCTACGAGCAGTACTTC	CASGEVGTYEQYF	TRBV5-1	TRBJ2-7	-	-
TGTGCCAGCAGTTTATCTCCGGGAGGCCATGGCTACACCTTC	CASSLSPGGHGYTF	TRBV27	TRBJ1-2	-	-
TGTGCCAGCAGCACCGGACAGACCTACACCATATATTTT	CASSTGQTYTIYF	TRBV28	TRBJ1-3	-	-
TGTGCCAGCAGCTTTCAAGCAGGGACCGGGGAGCTGTTTTTT	CASSFQAGTGELFF	TRBV7-2	TRBJ2-2	-	-
TGCGCCAGCACTTCATTCCTAGCGGGAGACGAGCAGTACTTC	CASTSFLAGDEQYF	TRBV10-2	TRBJ2-7	TRBD2	-
TGTGCCACCAGTGGGCTAGGAAATTACAATGAGCAGTTCTTC	CATSGLGNYNEQFF	TRBV24-1	TRBJ2-1	-	-
TGTGCCAGCAGTGAGGGGCCATCGTCCCACTATGGCTACACCTTC	CASSEGPSSHYGYTF	TRBV6-1	TRBJ1-2	-	-
TGTGCCAGTAGTATAGATCTCGGGACAGGCGACGGTCAGCCCCAGCATTTT	CASSIDLGTGDGQPQHF	TRBV19	TRBJ1-5	TRBD1	-
TGTGCCAGCAGCTTCGACCGCCCTAGGGAGGCGGGAGGGCAGTATTTT	CASSFDRPREAGGQYF	TRBV5-6	TRBJ2-3	TRBD2	-
TGCGCCAGCCGTGAGGGGGGGGAATCCTACGAGCAGTACTTC	CASREGGESYEQYF	TRBV5-1	TRBJ2-7	-	-
TGTGCCAGCAGTGAAGACAGAATCACAGATACGCAGTATTTT	CASSEDRITDTQYF	TRBV2	TRBJ2-3	-	-